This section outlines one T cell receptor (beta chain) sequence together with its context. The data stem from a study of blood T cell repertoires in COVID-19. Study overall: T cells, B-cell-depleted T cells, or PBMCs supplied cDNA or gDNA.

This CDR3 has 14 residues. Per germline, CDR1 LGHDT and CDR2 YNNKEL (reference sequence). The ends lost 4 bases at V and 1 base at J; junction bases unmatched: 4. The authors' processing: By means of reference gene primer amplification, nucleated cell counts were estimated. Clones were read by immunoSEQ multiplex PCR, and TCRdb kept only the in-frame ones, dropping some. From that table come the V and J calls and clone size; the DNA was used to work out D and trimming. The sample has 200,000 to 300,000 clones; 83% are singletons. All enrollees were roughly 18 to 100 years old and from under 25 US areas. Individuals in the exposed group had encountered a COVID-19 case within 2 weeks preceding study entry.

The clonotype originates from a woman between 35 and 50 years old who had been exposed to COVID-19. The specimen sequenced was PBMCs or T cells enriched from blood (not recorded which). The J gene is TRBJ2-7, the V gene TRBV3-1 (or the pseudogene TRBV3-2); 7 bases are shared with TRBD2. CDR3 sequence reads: CASSPGRTSYEQYF. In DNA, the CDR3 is TGTGCCAGCAGCCCCGGGAGGACATCCTACGAGCAGTACTTC.